Each of the 5 T cell receptor beta chains below was sequenced from the same sample in a study of cytomegalovirus exposure and HLA in healthy donors. The PCR used 60 Vbeta and 13 Jbeta primers. This table comes from immunoSEQ multiplex PCR, and its TCRdb copy is limited to in-frame clones, with some not included. This table holds roughly 190,000 clones, roughly four fifths found once. The sample consisted of PBMCs. The receptor set was obtained from a young woman in good health and CMV-seropositive.

This clone is a singleton in its sample. V gene TRBV11-2 combines with J gene TRBJ2-7; 7 bases are a match to TRBD2. The CDR3 has 13 amino acids. The V and J ends lost 8 bases and 4 bases, in that order; junction bases with no gene match: 8. Germline V lookup: CDR1 SGHAT, CDR2 FQNNGV. The CDR3 sequence: CASLLGGSYEQYF. The CDR3, as DNA: TGTGCCAGCCTCCTTGGCGGGAGTTACGAGCAGTACTTC.

The chain combines TRBV7-2 with TRBJ2-3; tentatively, D is TRBD1 (5 bases). The germline V gene encodes CDR1 SGHTA and CDR2 FQGNSA. The ends were cut back, 0 bases at V and 5 bases at J, with 9 bases in the middle. This CDR3 has 14 residues. CDR3 sequence (DNA): TGTGCCAGCAGCTTAGCCAGGGTGGGAGATACGCAGTATTTT. Protein product: CASSLARVGDTQYF.

The chain uses TRBV10-3 and TRBJ2-1; maybe TRBD1 (6 bases). The CDR3 loop spans 13 amino acids. Trimming took off 8 bases at V and 10 bases at J, with 18 bases between the two ends. Looked up from germline, CDR1 is ENHRY and CDR2 is SYGVKD. The CDR3 reads CAISAGRTGEQFF. CDR3 bases: TGTGCCATCTCGGCCGGGCGCACAGGGGAGCAGTTCTTC.

CDR3 protein: CASSLSGTGGYEQYF. The CDR3 DNA follows: TGTGCCAGCAGCCTAAGTGGGACAGGGGGCTACGAGCAGTACTTC. The chain employs TRBV7-2 and TRBJ2-7; 11 bases line up with TRBD1. CDR3 length equals 15 residues. V dropped 5 bases and J dropped 3; count of bases not matched to a gene: 6. Germline V gene lookup returns CDR1 SGHTA and CDR2 FQGNSA.

This chain links TRBV2 with TRBJ2-7, with a weak D call TRBD1 (6 bases). Germline assignment: CDR1 SNHLY and CDR2 FYNNEI. The CDR3 sequence is 14 residues long. Trimming took off 3 bases at V and 6 bases at J, with 15 bases between the two ends. CDR3 DNA: TGTGCCAGCAGTGAGGTGGGACATAGAGGCGAGCAGTACTTC. Translated, it gives CASSEVGHRGEQYF.